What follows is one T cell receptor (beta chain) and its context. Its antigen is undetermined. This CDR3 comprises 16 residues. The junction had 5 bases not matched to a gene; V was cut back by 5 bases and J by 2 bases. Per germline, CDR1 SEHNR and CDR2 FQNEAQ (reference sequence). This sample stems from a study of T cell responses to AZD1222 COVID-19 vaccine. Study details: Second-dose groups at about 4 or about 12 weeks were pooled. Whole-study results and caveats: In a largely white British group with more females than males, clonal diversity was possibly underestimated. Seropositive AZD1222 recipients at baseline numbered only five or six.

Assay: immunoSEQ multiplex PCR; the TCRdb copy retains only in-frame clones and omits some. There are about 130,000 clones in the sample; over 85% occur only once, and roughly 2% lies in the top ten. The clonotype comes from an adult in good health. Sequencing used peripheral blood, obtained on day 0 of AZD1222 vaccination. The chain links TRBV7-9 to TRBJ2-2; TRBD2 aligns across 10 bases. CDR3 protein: CASSPSGGANTGELFF. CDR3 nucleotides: TGTGCCAGCAGCCCAAGCGGGGGGGCAAACACCGGGGAGCTGTTTTTT.